Listed here are 8 T cell receptor beta chains from one sample, sequenced in a study of blood T cell repertoires in COVID-19. Produced via immunoSEQ multiplex PCR; TCRdb's table is partial and in-frame only. The sample has 310,000 or so clones; around 89% are singletons. Material for sequencing was PBMCs or T cells enriched from blood (not recorded which). Receptor source: a woman aged 40 to 50 who had recovered from COVID-19.

The genes are TRBV5-8 and TRBJ1-6, with TRBD1 identical over 9 bases. V was pared by 2 bases and J by 10 bases, with 7 bases of the junction left unmatched. Germline CDR1 and CDR2: SGHTS and YDEGEE. There are 15 residues in the CDR3. The CDR3 DNA is TGTGCCAGCAGCTTTCGACAGGGGGTTGGATCACCCCTCCACTTT. Amino acid sequence: CASSFRQGVGSPLHF.

The CDR3 nucleotides are TGTGCCAGCAGCGCCGACGAGTGGGCGGGGACGAACACCGGGGAGCTGTTTTTT. Its protein is CASSADEWAGTNTGELFF. The chain joins TRBV9 to TRBJ2-2; possible D gene TRBD2, 6 bases. Germline V lookup: CDR1 SGDLS, CDR2 YYNGEE. This CDR3 spans 18 amino acids. Trimming stripped 3 bases from V and 0 bases from J, with 18 bases between.

The V call is TRBV24-1, the J call TRBJ2-3; 10 bases agree with TRBD1. V lost 10 bases to trimming and J lost 4 bases; unmatched junction nucleotides: 4. Germline assignment: CDR1 KGHDR and CDR2 SFDVKD. The CDR3 extends over 13 amino acids. This CDR3 is CATGQGRPDTQYF. DNA for the CDR3: TGTGCCACGGGACAGGGGAGGCCAGATACGCAGTATTTT.

V is TRBV6-5 and J is TRBJ1-3, with D perhaps TRBD1 (5 bases). Germline V gives CDR1 MNHEY, CDR2 SVGAGI. The CDR3 length is 13 residues. Trimming cost V 10 bases and J 4 bases, with 14 bases left between them. The CDR3 sequence: CATIKRGGNTIYF. The CDR3, as DNA: TGTGCCACCATAAAAAGGGGCGGAAACACCATATATTTT.

The chain uses TRBV29-1 and TRBJ2-2; 9 nucleotides agree with TRBD1. Germline V gives CDR1 SQVTM, CDR2 ANQGSEA. V lost 7 bases and J lost 7; bases outside the gene matches: 13. The CDR3 is 15 amino acids. CDR3 loop: CSGQGGQGTDGELFF. CDR3 sequence (DNA): TGCAGCGGCCAAGGGGGACAGGGTACCGACGGGGAGCTGTTTTTT.

The V and J genes are TRBV7-9 and TRBJ1-2, with TRBD1 matching over 8 bases. V lost 0 bases, J lost 7 bases, and 4 bases stayed unmatched. This CDR3 has 14 amino acids. In germline, CDR1 is SEHNR, CDR2 FQNEAQ (reference sequence). CDR3 loop: CASSLAGQGVGYTF. CDR3 coding DNA: TGTGCCAGCAGCTTAGCTGGACAGGGAGTTGGCTACACCTTC.

This chain joins TRBV28 and TRBJ1-5, with D perhaps matching TRBD1 (6 bases). V was pared by 11 bases and J by 7 bases, with 15 bases between. CDR3 length: 12 amino acids. Germline CDR1 reads MDHEN; CDR2 reads SYDVKM. The CDR3 DNA reads as TGTGCCTGCCTCGACCAGGGGCAGCCCCAGCATTTT. Protein product: CACLDQGQPQHF.

This chain connects TRBV6-1 to TRBJ1-5; 7 nucleotides match TRBD1. Germline V gene data show CDR1 as MNHNS and CDR2 as SASEGT. The CDR3 is 16 residues long. V gave up 2 bases and J gave up 6 bases; unmatched junction bases: 10. The CDR3: CASSEPSGGRGQPQHF. CDR3 sequence (DNA): TGTGCCAGCAGTGAACCCTCAGGGGGTAGGGGTCAGCCCCAGCATTTT.